The next 10 T cell receptor beta chains were all read from a single sample in a study of T cell repertoires in cytomegalovirus infection. TCRdb fed the reads into MiXCR, producing one record per CDR3 protein. The sample yields under 250,000 distinct CDR3 sequences, roughly an eighth seen once. Sequenced: PBMCs. All receptors derive from a human donor in good health (CMV status not recorded). Some clones in this sample may be carry-over from other donors' samples.

In its sample, this clonotype was seen many times. At one of its ends the junction is not consistent with the germline gene, which may arise from a read error. This chain links TRBV5-1 with TRBJ1-5; D gene unclear. CDR3 length: 15 residues. Germline CDR1 and CDR2: SGHRS and YFSETQ. The CDR3 nucleotides are TGTGCCAGCAGCTTGGACCCGTATAGCAATCAGCCCCAGCATTTT. It specifies CASSLDPYSNQPQHF.

This clonotype was seen many times. The chain joins TRBV7-2 to TRBJ1-3; possibly TRBD1 for D (5 bases). The germline gives CDR1 SGHTA, CDR2 FQGNSA. The V gene lost 8 bases and the J gene lost 0 bases, with 8 bases spanning the gap. CDR3 length equals 13 residues. The DNA of the CDR3 is TGTGCCAGCTTGGACAACTCTGGAAACACCATATATTTT. Its translation: CASLDNSGNTIYF.

This clonotype was seen repeatedly, ten times or more. A read error may account for a junction end that differs from germline. This rearrangement joins TRBV28 to TRBJ2-7; possibly TRBD1 or TRBD2 for D (5 bases each). Germline loops: CDR1 MDHEN, CDR2 SYDVKM. The CDR3 extends over 12 amino acids. CDR3 sequence reads: CASSPTPSAGTF. CDR3 DNA: TGTGCCAGCAGTCCCACGCCCTCCGCCGGGACCTTC.

The V gene is TRBV20-1, the J gene TRBJ2-7; 9 bases fit TRBD1. Trimming removed 5 bases from V and 3 bases from J; junction bases left unmatched: 5. CDR1 is DFQATT and CDR2 is SNEGSKA in the germline V gene (reference sequence). The CDR3 totals 13 residues. In DNA, the CDR3 is TGCAGTGCTGAGACAGGGGGTCGCTACGAGCAGTACTTC. Translated, it gives CSAETGGRYEQYF.

This clonotype has ten or more counts. The V call is TRBV11-3, the J call TRBJ2-2; D is perhaps TRBD2 (6 bases). CDR3 length: 15 amino acids. Trimming removed 4 bases from V and 5 bases from J, with 14 bases in between. Germline CDR1 and CDR2: SGHNT and YENEEA. Written as DNA, the CDR3 is TGTGCCAGCAGCTCGACTCCGGAGGGAACCGGGGAGCTGTTTTTT. Its protein product is CASSSTPEGTGELFF.

This clonotype was observed a handful of times. This rearrangement joins TRBV18 to TRBJ2-1, with TRBD2 matching over 8 bases. This CDR3 has 16 residues. Trimming cost V 3 bases and J 2 bases; bases outside gene matches: 6. In germline, CDR1 is KGHSH, CDR2 LQKENI. The CDR3 sequence is CASSPPAGRAYNEQFF. CDR3 sequence (DNA): TGTGCCAGCTCACCGCCTGCCGGGAGGGCCTACAATGAGCAGTTCTTC.

This clonotype came up many times. The rearrangement links TRBV7-2 to TRBJ2-7; D might be TRBD1 or TRBD2, each matching 5 bases. This CDR3 is 16 amino acids long. Trimming removed 0 bases from V and 5 bases from J, with 17 bases in between. In germline, CDR1 is SGHTA, CDR2 FQGNSA. CDR3 coding DNA: TGTGCCAGCAGCTTAGCGGGTCCTGGGACGGGCGACGAGCAGTACTTC. Protein sequence: CASSLAGPGTGDEQYF. The whole variable domain, remainder taken from reference TRBV7-2 and TRBJ2-7, is GAGVSQSPSNKVTEKGKDVELRCDPISGHTALYWYRQSLGQGLEFLIYFQGNSAPDKSGLPSDRFSAERTGGSVSTLTIQRTQQEDSAVYLCASSLAGPGTGDEQYFGPGTRLTVT.

This clonotype occurred many times. V and J are TRBV7-2 and TRBJ2-2, with D uncertain. CDR3 size: 15 residues. Trimming removed 8 bases from V and 4 bases from J, with 17 bases in between. The germline CDR1 and CDR2 sequences are SGHTA and FQGNSA. The CDR3 loop reads CASDATGTSTGELFF. The CDR3 DNA reads as TGTGCCAGCGATGCGACCGGCACTTCCACCGGGGAGCTGTTTTTT. Full variable domain (outside the CDR3, taken from reference TRBV7-2 and TRBJ2-2): GAGVSQSPSNKVTEKGKDVELRCDPISGHTALYWYRQSLGQGLEFLIYFQGNSAPDKSGLPSDRFSAERTGGSVSTLTIQRTQQEDSAVYLCASDATGTSTGELFFGEGSRLTVL.

V usage is TRBV20-1 and J usage is TRBJ2-5; possibly TRBD1 or TRBD2 for D (5 bases each). CDR1 and CDR2 (germline): DFQATT, SNEGSKA (reference sequence). The CDR3 length is 14 residues. V was shortened by 5 bases and J by 2 bases, with 15 bases between the two germline ends. CDR3 sequence: CSALLGTGQETQYF. CDR3 sequence (DNA): TGCAGTGCTCTACTGGGGACGGGTCAAGAGACCCAGTACTTC.

This clonotype was recorded a few times. The chain couples TRBV12-3 or TRBV12-4 to TRBJ1-1; a possible D gene is TRBD1 (5 bases). V dropped 5 bases and J dropped 0 bases, with 16 bases sitting between them. This CDR3 is built from 16 residues. Here the CDR3 reads CASSPRSQVLNTEAFF. CDR3 DNA sequence: TGTGCCAGCAGTCCTCGCTCACAGGTCCTGAACACTGAAGCTTTCTTT.